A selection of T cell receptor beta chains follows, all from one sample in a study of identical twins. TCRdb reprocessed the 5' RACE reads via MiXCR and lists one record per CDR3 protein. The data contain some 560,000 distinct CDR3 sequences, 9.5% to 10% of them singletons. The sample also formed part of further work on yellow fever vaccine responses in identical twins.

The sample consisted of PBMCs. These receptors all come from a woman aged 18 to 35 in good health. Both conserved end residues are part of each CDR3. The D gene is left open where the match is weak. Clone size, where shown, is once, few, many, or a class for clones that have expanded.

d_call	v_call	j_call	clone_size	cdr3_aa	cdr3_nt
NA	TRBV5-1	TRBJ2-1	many	CASSLDGVSYNEQFF	TGCGCCAGCAGCTTGGACGGGGTCTCCTACAATGAGCAGTTCTTC
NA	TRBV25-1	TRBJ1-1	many	CASSEGLGTEAFF	TGTGCCAGCAGTGAAGGCCTAGGGACTGAAGCTTTCTTT
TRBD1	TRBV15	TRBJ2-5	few	CATSTGQTQETQYF	TGTGCCACCAGTACGGGACAGACCCAAGAGACCCAGTACTTC
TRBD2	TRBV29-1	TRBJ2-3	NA	CSAPVVERERGGDTQYF	TGCAGCGCACCGGTGGTAGAGCGGGAGAGAGGAGGAGATACGCAGTATTTT
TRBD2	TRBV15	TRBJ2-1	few	CATSRLREGDSGQFF	TGTGCCACCAGCAGATTAAGGGAGGGCGATAGTGGGCAGTTCTTC
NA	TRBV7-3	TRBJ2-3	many	CASSEGGDTQYF	TGTGCCAGCAGCGAAGGGGGAGATACGCAGTATTTT
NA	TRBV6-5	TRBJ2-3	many	CASSYNADTQYF	TGTGCCAGCAGTTACAATGCAGATACGCAGTATTTT
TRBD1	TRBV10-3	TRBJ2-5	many	CAISQRTGGETQYF	TGTGCCATCAGTCAAAGGACAGGGGGAGAGACCCAGTACTTC
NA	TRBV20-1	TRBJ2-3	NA	CSARERDTQYF	TGCAGTGCTCGAGAGAGGGATACGCAGTATTTT
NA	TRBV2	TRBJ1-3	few	CASTGGNTIYF	TGTGCCAGCACCGGGGGAAACACCATATATTTT
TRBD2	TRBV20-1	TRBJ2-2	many	CSARDRNSGSATGELFF	TGCAGTGCTAGAGATCGAAACAGCGGGAGTGCCACCGGGGAGCTGTTTTTT
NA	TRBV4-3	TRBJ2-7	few	CASSQYIGGYEQYF	TGCGCCAGCAGCCAATATATAGGAGGCTACGAGCAGTACTTC
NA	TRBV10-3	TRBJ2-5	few	CAISESTLGETQYF	TGTGCCATCAGTGAGTCCACGCTGGGGGAGACCCAGTACTTC
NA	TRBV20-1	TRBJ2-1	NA	CSARDPGPRLFF	TGCAGTGCTAGAGATCCCGGTCCCAGGCTGTTCTTC
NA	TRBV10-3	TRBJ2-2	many	CAISENSSPNTGELFF	TGTGCCATCAGTGAAAATAGTTCGCCGAACACCGGGGAGCTGTTTTTT
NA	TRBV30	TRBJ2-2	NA	CAWSTTGPPELFF	TGTGCCTGGAGTACGACCGGGCCCCCCGAGCTGTTTTTT
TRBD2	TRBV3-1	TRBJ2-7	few	CASSQVAGVIEQYF	TGTGCCAGCAGCCAAGTAGCGGGAGTGATCGAGCAGTACTTC
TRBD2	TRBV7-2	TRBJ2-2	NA	CASSLPSGRSPGELFF	TGTGCCAGCAGCTTACCGAGCGGGAGGTCTCCCGGGGAGCTGTTTTTT
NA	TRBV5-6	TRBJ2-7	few	CASSIVAHEQYF	TGTGCCAGCAGCATTGTAGCCCACGAGCAGTACTTC
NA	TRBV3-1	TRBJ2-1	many	CASSQEPVNEQFF	TGTGCCAGCAGCCAAGAACCGGTCAATGAGCAGTTCTTC
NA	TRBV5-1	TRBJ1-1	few	CASSLEGVLQNTEAFF	TGCGCCAGCAGCTTGGAAGGGGTACTTCAGAACACTGAAGCTTTCTTT
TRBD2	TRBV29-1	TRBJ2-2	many	CSGRTSNTGELFF	TGCAGCGGGAGGACTAGTAACACCGGGGAGCTGTTTTTT
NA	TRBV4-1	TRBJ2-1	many	CASRHLAAATYNEQFF	TGCGCCAGCAGACACTTAGCGGCCGCTACCTACAATGAGCAGTTCTTC
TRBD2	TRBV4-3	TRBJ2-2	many	CASSQGTSGSTGELFF	TGCGCCAGCAGCCAGGGGACTAGCGGGAGTACCGGGGAGCTGTTTTTT
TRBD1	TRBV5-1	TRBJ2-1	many	CASSSGTGTYNEQFF	TGCGCCAGCAGCTCCGGGACAGGGACCTACAATGAGCAGTTCTTC
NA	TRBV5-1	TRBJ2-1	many	CASSFRGEGYNEQFF	TGCGCCAGCAGCTTCCGCGGGGAAGGATACAATGAGCAGTTCTTC
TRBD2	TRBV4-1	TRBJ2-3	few	CASSQDVGTKDTQYF	TGCGCCAGCAGCCAAGATGTGGGGACTAAAGATACGCAGTATTTT
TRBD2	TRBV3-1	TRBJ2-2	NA	CASCLQRGVAGQNTGELFF	TGTGCCAGCTGCCTCCAAAGGGGAGTAGCGGGACAGAACACCGGGGAGCTGTTTTTT
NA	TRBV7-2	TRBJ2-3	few	CASSVTVSTDTQYF	TGTGCCAGCAGCGTGACTGTTAGCACAGATACGCAGTATTTT
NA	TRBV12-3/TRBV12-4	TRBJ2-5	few	CASSTRRGSQYF	TGTGCCAGCAGTACGAGGAGAGGGTCCCAGTACTTC
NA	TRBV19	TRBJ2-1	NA	CASSIKAGASYNEQFF	TGTGCCAGTAGTATAAAGGCGGGGGCGTCCTACAATGAGCAGTTCTTC
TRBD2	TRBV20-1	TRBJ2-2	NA	CSARGLASGELFF	TGCAGTGCTAGAGGACTAGCCTCCGGGGAGCTGTTTTTT
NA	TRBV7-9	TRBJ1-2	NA	CASSLTTGLYTF	TGTGCCAGCAGCTTAACCACAGGACTCTACACCTTC
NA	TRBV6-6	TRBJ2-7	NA	CASSYSRGDEQYF	TGTGCCAGCAGTTACTCGCGAGGGGATGAGCAGTACTTC
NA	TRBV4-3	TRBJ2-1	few	CASSQGTWNEQFF	TGCGCCAGCAGCCAAGGGACTTGGAATGAGCAGTTCTTC
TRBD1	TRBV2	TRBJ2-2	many	CASTLDRKITGELFF	TGTGCCAGCACCCTGGACAGGAAGATCACCGGGGAGCTGTTTTTT
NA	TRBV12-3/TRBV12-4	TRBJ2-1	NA	CASSIVGELVPAHYEQFF	TGTGCCAGCAGCATTGTCGGCGAACTAGTACCGGCCCACTATGAGCAGTTCTTC
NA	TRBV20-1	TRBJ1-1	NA	CSARTDNTEAFF	TGCAGTGCTAGAACAGATAACACTGAAGCTTTCTTT
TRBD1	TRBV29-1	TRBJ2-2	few	CSGGDRGNTGELFF	TGCAGCGGGGGGGACAGGGGGAACACCGGGGAGCTGTTTTTT
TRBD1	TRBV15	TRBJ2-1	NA	CAQKPGHRGNEQFF	TGTGCGCAGAAGCCGGGGCACAGGGGCAATGAGCAGTTCTTC
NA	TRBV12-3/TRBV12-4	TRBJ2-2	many	CASSFPPTAGELFF	TGTGCCAGCAGTTTCCCCCCCACGGCAGGGGAGCTGTTTTTT
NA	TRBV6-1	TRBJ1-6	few	CASSEEKWEGSPLHF	TGTGCCAGCAGTGAAGAAAAGTGGGAAGGCTCACCCCTCCACTTT
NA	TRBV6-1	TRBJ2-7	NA	CASSPSRGIPIEQYF	TGTGCCAGCAGTCCTTCTAGAGGTATTCCCATCGAGCAGTACTTC
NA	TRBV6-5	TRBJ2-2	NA	CASSYLPSPSYTGELFF	TGTGCCAGCAGTTACCTCCCTTCTCCATCTTACACCGGGGAGCTGTTTTTT
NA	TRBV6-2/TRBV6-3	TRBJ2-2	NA	CASNPRRRDPGTGELFF	TGTGCCAGCAACCCCAGACGGCGGGACCCTGGTACCGGGGAGCTGTTTTTT
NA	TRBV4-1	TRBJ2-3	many	CASSQVGGRTDTQYF	TGCGCCAGCAGCCAAGTTGGGGGGAGAACAGATACGCAGTATTTT
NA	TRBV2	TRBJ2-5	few	CASSEALPGKETQYF	TGTGCCAGCAGTGAAGCGCTTCCGGGGAAGGAGACCCAGTACTTC
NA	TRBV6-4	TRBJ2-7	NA	CASSDSEAGTYRTEQYF	TGTGCCAGCAGTGACTCGGAGGCGGGAACTTACCGAACCGAGCAGTACTTC
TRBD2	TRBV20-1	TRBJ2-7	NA	CSARDGQGGDEQYF	TGCAGTGCTAGAGATGGGCAGGGAGGGGACGAGCAGTACTTC
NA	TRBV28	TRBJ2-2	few	CASSSSLRSGELFF	TGTGCCAGCAGCTCCTCTTTGAGGTCCGGGGAGCTGTTTTTT
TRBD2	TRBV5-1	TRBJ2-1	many	CASSLVTSGNEQFF	TGCGCCAGCAGCTTGGTGACTAGCGGGAACGAGCAGTTCTTC
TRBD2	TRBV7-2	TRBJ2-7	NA	CASSLHQTSGEHYF	TGTGCCAGCAGCCTACACCAAACTAGCGGAGAGCATTACTTC
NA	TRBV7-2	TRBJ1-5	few	CASSLGRPGNQPQHF	TGTGCCAGCAGCTTAGGAAGGCCTGGCAATCAGCCCCAGCATTTT
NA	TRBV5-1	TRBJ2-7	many	CASSPGWQPGSNEQYF	TGCGCCAGCAGCCCCGGGTGGCAGCCCGGTTCCAACGAGCAGTACTTC
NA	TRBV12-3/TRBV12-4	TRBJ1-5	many	CASTGAGEVQPQHF	TGTGCCAGCACAGGGGCAGGGGAGGTTCAGCCCCAGCATTTT
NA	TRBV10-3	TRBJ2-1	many	CATRGGSGNEQFF	TGTGCCACCAGGGGCGGGAGCGGGAATGAGCAGTTCTTC
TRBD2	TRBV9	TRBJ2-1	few	CASSVGREWDNEQFF	TGTGCCAGCAGCGTGGGGCGGGAGTGGGACAATGAGCAGTTCTTC
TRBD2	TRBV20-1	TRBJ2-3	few	CSAVRGGGGDTQYF	TGCAGTGCTGTACGGGGGGGTGGAGGGGATACGCAGTATTTT
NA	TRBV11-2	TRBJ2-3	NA	CASSLWRRGSTDTQYF	TGTGCCAGCAGCTTATGGAGGCGGGGCAGCACAGATACGCAGTATTTT